These 16 T cell receptor beta chains share one sample of origin, sequenced in a study of kidney transplant recipient with SARS-CoV-2 infection. A single record per CDR3 protein comes from TCRdb applying MiXCR to the reads. This table holds fewer than 250,000 distinct CDR3 sequences, roughly 26% found once. Sequencing was performed on a blood sample, taken at baseline and on day 111 from a kidney transplant recipient. All receptors come from a young adult male patient who had COVID-19 and was a kidney transplant recipient. Some T cells may trace back to the graft donor.

This clonotype was detected ten times or more. This chain links TRBV19 with TRBJ2-5; a weak D match, TRBD2 (5 bases). There are 13 residues in the CDR3. CDR1 is LNHDA, CDR2 SQIVND, per germline (reference sequence). The V gene lost 5 bases and the J gene lost 5 bases, with 12 bases spanning the gap. The CDR3 is CASSERPRETQYF. Written as DNA, the CDR3 is TGTGCCAGTAGTGAGCGGCCCCGGGAGACCCAGTACTTC.

This clonotype turned up a few times. Possible read error: a much larger clone is one base away. The chain links TRBV27 to TRBJ1-5; D ambiguous. The CDR3 has 13 residues. Germline CDR1 MNHEY, CDR2 SMNVEV (reference sequence). Written as DNA, the CDR3 is TGTGCCGGCAGCGCGGACAGCAATCAGCCCCAGCATTTT. Residues: CAGSADSNQPQHF.

In the case of this clonotype: This may be a read error, as it is one base from a much larger clone. This chain uses TRBV5-5 with TRBJ1-2; no definite D call. Germline CDR1 reads SGHKS; CDR2 reads YYEKEE (reference sequence). Trimming took off 7 bases at V and 4 bases at J, with 23 bases between the two ends. The length of the CDR3 is 16 residues. CDR3: CASRIVVSRRTYGYTF. The DNA for the CDR3 is TGTGCCAGCCGTATAGTTGTCTCGCGAAGGACCTATGGCTACACCTTC.

This clonotype was picked up many times. The CDR3 sequence is CASSCFALRRKTYGYTF. CDR3 DNA sequence: TGCGCCAGCAGTTGTTTCGCGCTACGCAGAAAGACCTATGGCTACACCTTC. This sequence joins TRBV23-1 and TRBJ1-2; D is unresolved. TRBV23-1 belongs to the ORF category, with a function that is uncertain. The CDR3 length is 17 residues. Trimming pared 5 bases from V and 4 bases from J, leaving 23 bases between.

This clonotype appeared a few times. This chain connects TRBV4-2 to TRBJ2-3; 9 nucleotides agree with TRBD2. The CDR3 totals 18 residues. Germline loops: CDR1 LGHNA, CDR2 YNFKEQ. The ends lost 3 bases at V and 2 bases at J; junction bases unmatched: 12. In nucleotides, the CDR3 is TGTGCCAGCAGCCAGGAAGGGTCTAGCGGGAACCCCACAGATACGCAGTATTTT. Its translation: CASSQEGSSGNPTDTQYF.

This clonotype was seen a few times. The J gene is TRBJ2-3, the V gene TRBV14, with 7 bases aligning to TRBD1. The CDR3 totals 15 residues. J gave up 4 bases and V 5 bases, and 9 bases lay outside the gene matches. CDR1 SGHDN and CDR2 FVKESK come from the germline V gene. The CDR3 loop is CASSKRQGASDTQYF. CDR3 coding DNA: TGTGCCAGCAGCAAGAGACAGGGCGCTTCAGATACGCAGTATTTT.

This clonotype was counted ten times or more. The rearrangement joins TRBV7-2 to TRBJ1-1; 7 bases match TRBD1. The CDR3 contains 15 residues. V lost 1 base to trimming and J lost 4 bases; unmatched junction nucleotides: 6. Looked up from germline, CDR1 is SGHTA and CDR2 is FQGNSA. The CDR3 coding sequence is TGTGCCAGCAGCTTAGTGGTCAGGGGGGGCACTGAAGCTTTCTTT. Residues: CASSLVVRGGTEAFF. The whole variable domain, remainder taken from reference TRBV7-2 and TRBJ1-1, is GAGVSQSPSNKVTEKGKDVELRCDPISGHTALYWYRQSLGQGLEFLIYFQGNSAPDKSGLPSDRFSAERTGGSVSTLTIQRTQQEDSAVYLCASSLVVRGGTEAFFGQGTRLTVV.

This clonotype was recorded at least ten times. CDR3 coding DNA: TGTGCCAGCAGTAAATGCAGACGCTCTAGAAAGACCTATGGCTACACCTTC. Amino acids: CASSKCRRSRKTYGYTF. The chain is built from TRBV6-8 and TRBJ1-2; D not resolved. The length of the CDR3 is 17 residues. Germline CDR1 reads MNHGY; CDR2 reads SAAAGT. Trimming removed 5 bases from V and 4 bases from J, with 23 bases in between.

For this clonotype: A much larger clone is a single base away; this may be a read error. V gene TRBV3-1 combines with J gene TRBJ2-7; no reliable D call. The V and J ends lost 11 bases and 6 bases respectively, with 32 bases between them. The CDR3 is made up of 17 amino acids. Germline V gene data show CDR1 as LGHDT and CDR2 as YNNKEL (reference sequence). The CDR3: CAQQRCPSHFVLGEQYF. The CDR3 nucleotides are TGTGCCCAGCAGCGATGCCCTTCCCATTTCGTGTTAGGCGAGCAGTACTTC.

In regard to this clonotype: One end of the junction does not line up with germline, which may come from a read error. The chain carries TRBV27 and TRBJ2-7; perhaps TRBD2 as D (5 bases). Germline values: CDR1 MNHEY, CDR2 SMNVEV (reference sequence). The CDR3 is 13 residues long. CDR3 in amino acids: CGSGVGPHYEQYF. CDR3 DNA: TGTGGCAGCGGTGTGGGCCCACACTACGAGCAGTACTTC.

This clonotype has just a few counts. This rearrangement joins TRBV3-1 to TRBJ2-5; no clear D. CDR1 and CDR2 from the germline V gene are LGHDT and YNNKEL (reference sequence). This CDR3 has 17 amino acids. V was pared by 4 bases and J by 5 bases, with 23 bases between. The CDR3 protein is CASSRIHPISFSETQYF. CDR3 bases: TGTGCCAGCAGCCGCATACATCCCATTTCTTTCTCTGAGACCCAGTACTTC.

Of note for this clonotype: Being one base from a much bigger clone, this may be a read error. The V call is TRBV3-1, the J call TRBJ2-2; D might be TRBD1 (6 bases). Per germline, CDR1 LGHDT and CDR2 YNNKEL (reference sequence). Trimming took off 5 bases at V and 4 bases at J, with 14 bases between the two ends. The CDR3 consists of 15 residues. Here the CDR3 reads CASSEREGGTGELFF. CDR3 DNA: TGTGCCAGCAGCGAAAGGGAAGGGGGCACCGGGGAGCTGTTTTTT.

Concerning this clonotype itself: Possible read error: a much larger clone is one base away. This CDR3 is missing its conserved last phenylalanine or tryptophan, likely due to a read error. J is TRBJ1-5 and V is TRBV6-4, with 8 bases matching TRBD1. CDR3 length equals 15 residues. The J segment lost 6 bases and the V segment lost 4 bases, leaving 8 bases of the junction unmatched. Germline CDR1 is MRHNA and CDR2 is SNTAGT. The CDR3 protein is CASSAQGAPGQPQHS. The CDR3 DNA follows: TGTGCCAGCAGTGCCCAGGGGGCGCCGGGTCAGCCCCAGCATTCT.

This clonotype appeared many times. This chain connects TRBV3-1 to TRBJ2-2, with no clear D. The CDR3 sequence is 18 residues long. The germline V and J ends were trimmed by 3 bases and 5 bases, with 22 bases remaining between them. Germline CDR1 LGHDT, CDR2 YNNKEL (reference sequence). The CDR3 region has the DNA TGTGCCAGCAGCCAGTTGGATCCCATTTCAGGCTTGACCGGGGAGCTGTTTTTT. It yields the protein CASSQLDPISGLTGELFF. The full variable domain, rest sourced from reference TRBV3-1 and TRBJ2-2, is DTAVSQTPKYLVTQMGNDKSIKCEQNLGHDTMYWYKQDSKKFLKIMFSYNNKELIINETVPNRFSPKSPDKAHLNLHINSLELGDSAVYFCASSQLDPISGLTGELFFGEGSRLTVL.

The rearrangement links TRBV20-1 to TRBJ2-1, with 10 bases matching TRBD2. The CDR3 is 15 residues long. CDR1 and CDR2 from the germline V gene are DFQATT and SNEGSKA (reference sequence). CDR3 DNA: TGCAGCTCTACCAAGGGGACTAGCGCGAACAATGAGCAGTTCTTC. Residues: CSSTKGTSANNEQFF.

The rearrangement joins TRBV19 to TRBJ1-1; D possibly corresponds to TRBD1 (5 bases). The CDR3 spans 14 residues. The germline gives CDR1 LNHDA, CDR2 SQIVND (reference sequence). Trimming stripped 3 bases from V and 5 bases from J, with 13 bases between. Here the CDR3 reads CASSIISGHTEAFF. The CDR3 nucleotides read TGTGCCAGTAGTATCATCTCAGGGCATACTGAAGCTTTCTTT.